The 13 T cell receptor beta chains given below trace back to one sample, sequenced in a study of neurological immune-mediated disorders. A single record per CDR3 protein comes from TCRdb applying MiXCR to the 5' RACE reads. Here the sample spans some 18,000 distinct CDR3 sequences, 6% to 8.5% being singletons. Sequenced input: CD8+ T cells from blood. These receptor sequences come from a woman under 40 with HTLV-1-associated myelopathy (HAM/TSP).

The sample holds many counts of this clonotype. The chain carries TRBV15 and TRBJ2-7; no definite D call. Germline CDR1 is LNHNV and CDR2 is YYDKDF (reference sequence). V was clipped by 1 base and J by 0 bases, with 10 bases between them. The CDR3 is 15 amino acids. CDR3 loop: CATSRVPLDSYEQYF. DNA of the CDR3: TGTGCCACCAGCAGAGTCCCCCTGGACTCCTACGAGCAGTACTTC.

In its sample, this clonotype was seen many times. The gene calls are TRBV7-9 and TRBJ2-3; TRBD2 agrees at 11 bases. The CDR3 is 15 residues long. V trimming: 3 bases; J trimming: 5 bases; junction bases outside the gene matches: 4. Looked up from germline, CDR1 is SEHNR and CDR2 is FQNEAQ (reference sequence). CDR3 in amino acids: CASSFSGGAVDTQYF. The CDR3, as DNA: TGTGCCAGCAGCTTTAGCGGGGGGGCTGTAGATACGCAGTATTTT.

This clonotype occurred many times. This chain joins TRBV5-1 and TRBJ2-7; possibly TRBD1 for D (5 bases). The CDR3 contains 13 residues. V lost 1 base, J lost 6 bases, and 11 bases lay in between. CDR1 is SGHRS and CDR2 is YFSETQ in the germline V gene. CDR3 DNA: TGCGCCAGCAGCTTGCTCCTCAGGGCCGAGCAGTACTTC. Translated, it gives CASSLLLRAEQYF. Together with reference TRBV5-1 and TRBJ2-7, the CDR3 gives the full variable domain: KAGVTQTPRYLIKTRGQQVTLSCSPISGHRSVSWYQQTPGQGLQFLFEYFSETQRNKGNFPGRFSGRQFSNSRSEMNVSTLELGDSALYLCASSLLLRAEQYFGPGTRLTVT.

This clonotype appeared many times. The V and J genes are TRBV2 and TRBJ1-1; D uncertain. V dropped 1 base and J dropped 3 bases, with 24 bases sitting between them. The germline V gene encodes CDR1 SNHLY and CDR2 FYNNEI. This CDR3 has 19 amino acids. CDR3 in amino acids: CASSEEGGEILGSDTEAFF. CDR3 sequence (DNA): TGTGCCAGCAGTGAAGAGGGTGGCGAGATTTTGGGGTCCGACACTGAAGCTTTCTTT.

This chain connects TRBV7-3 to TRBJ1-2; TRBD1 agrees at 8 bases. The V and J ends lost 2 bases and 12 bases, in that order; junction bases with no gene match: 17. CDR1 is SGHTA and CDR2 is FQGTGA in the germline V gene. The CDR3 runs 16 residues. The chain's CDR3 is CASSLSGGYRCGMDTF. Written as DNA, the CDR3 is TGTGCCAGCAGCTTATCAGGGGGCTACCGGTGCGGAATGGACACCTTC.

Many counts were recorded for this clonotype. CDR3 protein: CASSSTGGSYNEQFF. The CDR3 DNA sequence: TGTGCCAGCAGCTCGACAGGGGGTTCCTACAATGAGCAGTTCTTC. This chain uses TRBV11-2 with TRBJ2-1; 9 bases match TRBD1. CDR3 length: 15 amino acids. The trim removed 4 bases at V and 1 base at J, leaving 2 bases unmatched. Germline CDR1 SGHAT, CDR2 FQNNGV. The full variable domain, in which reference TRBV11-2 and TRBJ2-1 provide the parts outside the CDR3, is EAGVAQSPRYKIIEKRQSVAFWCNPISGHATLYWYQQILGQGPKLLIQFQNNGVVDDSQLPKDRFSAERLKGVDSTLKIQPAKLEDSAVYLCASSSTGGSYNEQFFGPGTRLTVL.

Ten or more counts support this clonotype. The chain joins TRBV5-1 to TRBJ1-6; 7 bases fit TRBD1. The V segment lost 3 bases and the J segment 9 bases; nucleotides outside the gene matches: 9. This CDR3 spans 15 amino acids. The V gene's germline CDR1 is SGHRS and CDR2 YFSETQ. In DNA form, the CDR3 reads TGCGCCAGCAGCTCGGAGACAGGGTTGGGTTCACCCCTCCACTTT. Translation gives CASSSETGLGSPLHF.

This clonotype was seen many times. This chain links TRBV20-1 with TRBJ1-2; 8 bases map to TRBD1. Germline V gene data show CDR1 as DFQATT and CDR2 as SNEGSKA (reference sequence). This CDR3 is built from 16 residues. Germline trimming cut 5 bases from V and 1 base from J; bases unmatched to any gene: 12. As DNA, the CDR3 is TGCAGTGCTCCAAATCAGGGGGCCATTATTAACTATGGCTACACCTTC. Its translation: CSAPNQGAIINYGYTF.

This clonotype was counted at least ten times. J is TRBJ1-1 and V is TRBV20-1; no reliable D call. The CDR3 runs to 16 residues. V was pared by 0 bases and J by 2 bases, with 16 bases between. Germline CDR1 and CDR2: DFQATT and SNEGSKA (reference sequence). The CDR3, as DNA: TGCAGTGCTAGAGAGGGTTTTCGGGTCGGTAACACTGAAGCTTTCTTT. The encoded protein is CSAREGFRVGNTEAFF.

This clonotype was counted many times. The V gene is TRBV6-5, the J gene TRBJ1-2; 8 bases match TRBD1. The CDR3 sequence is 16 residues long. Germline V gene lookup returns CDR1 MNHEY and CDR2 SVGAGI. V was pared by 0 bases and J by 2 bases, with 5 bases of the junction left unmatched. The CDR3 DNA reads as TGTGCCAGCAGTTACTCGTGGGGACAGGTCAACTATGGCTACACCTTC. Translating gives CASSYSWGQVNYGYTF.

This clonotype appeared many times. The chain employs TRBV10-3 and TRBJ1-2, with D possibly TRBD1 on 5 matching bases. The ends were cut back, 6 bases at V and 2 bases at J, with 16 bases in the middle. Germline CDR1 is ENHRY and CDR2 is SYGVKD. The CDR3 is 15 amino acids. The CDR3, as DNA: TGTGCCATCAGGATAAACGGGGCCCGGAACTATGGCTACACCTTC. This translates into CAIRINGARNYGYTF.

The table lists this clonotype with many counts. V usage is TRBV6-2 or TRBV6-3 and J usage is TRBJ2-7, with D possibly TRBD1 on 5 matching bases. V dropped 2 bases and J dropped 0 bases, with 8 bases sitting between them. The CDR3 covers 14 residues. In germline, CDR1 is MNHEY, CDR2 SVGEGT. CDR3 DNA sequence: TGTGCCAGCAGTTACGCAGGGATCTCCTACGAGCAGTACTTC. Translated, it gives CASSYAGISYEQYF.

DNA for the CDR3: TGTGCCAGCAGTATCACCGGGGAGCTGTTTTTT. Amino acid sequence: CASSITGELFF. This rearrangement joins TRBV28 to TRBJ2-2; D uncertain. The CDR3 sequence is 11 residues long. Germline V lookup: CDR1 MDHEN, CDR2 SYDVKM. The V gene lost 5 bases and the J gene lost 4 bases, with 2 bases spanning the gap.